This TCR beta chain was identified in a study of T cells after somatic rescue of genetic block. This table comes from immunoSEQ multiplex PCR, and its TCRdb copy is limited to in-frame clones, with some not included. The sample consists of 80,000 to 100,000 clones, 70% to 90% of them appearing once. This CDR3 has 16 amino acids. The V end was cut by 1 base, the J end by 0 bases, with 13 bases between. Germline V CDR1 and CDR2: SQVTM, ANQGSEA. The genes are TRBV29-1 and TRBJ2-1; the D call may be TRBD1 or TRBD2 (7 bases each). The TCR was taken from a woman aged 18-29 years. Sequencing was done on a sample of peripheral blood mononuclear cells (PBMCs). The CDR3: CSVEVGGGSSYNEQFF. DNA for the CDR3: TGCAGCGTTGAAGTAGGGGGCGGGAGCTCCTACAATGAGCAGTTCTTC.